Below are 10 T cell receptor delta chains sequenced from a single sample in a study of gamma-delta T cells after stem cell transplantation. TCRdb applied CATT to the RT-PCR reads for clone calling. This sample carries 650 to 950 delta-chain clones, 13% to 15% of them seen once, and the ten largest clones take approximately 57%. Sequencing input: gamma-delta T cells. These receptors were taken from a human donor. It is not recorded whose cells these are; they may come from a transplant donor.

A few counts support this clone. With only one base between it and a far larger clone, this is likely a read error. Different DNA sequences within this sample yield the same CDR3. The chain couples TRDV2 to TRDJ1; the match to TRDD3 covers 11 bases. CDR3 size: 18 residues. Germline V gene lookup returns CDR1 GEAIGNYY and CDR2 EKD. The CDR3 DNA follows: TGTGCTTGTGACATAGTGGGGGATACGCGATCTTACACCGATAAACTCATCTTT. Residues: CACDIVGDTRSYTDKLIF.

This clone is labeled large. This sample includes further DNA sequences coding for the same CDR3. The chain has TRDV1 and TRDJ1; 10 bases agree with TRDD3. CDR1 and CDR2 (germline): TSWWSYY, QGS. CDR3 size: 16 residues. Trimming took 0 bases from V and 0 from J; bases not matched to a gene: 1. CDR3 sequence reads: CALGELLGDYTDKLIF. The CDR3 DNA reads TGTGCTCTTGGGGAACTACTGGGGGATTACACCGATAAACTCATCTTT.

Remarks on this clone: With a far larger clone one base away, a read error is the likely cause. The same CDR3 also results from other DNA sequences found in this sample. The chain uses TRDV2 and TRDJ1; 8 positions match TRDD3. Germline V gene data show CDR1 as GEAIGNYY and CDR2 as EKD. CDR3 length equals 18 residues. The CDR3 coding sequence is TGTGCTTGTGACATATTAACCGTCGACGGGGATACCACCGATAAACTCATCTTT. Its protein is CACDILTVDGDTTDKLIF.

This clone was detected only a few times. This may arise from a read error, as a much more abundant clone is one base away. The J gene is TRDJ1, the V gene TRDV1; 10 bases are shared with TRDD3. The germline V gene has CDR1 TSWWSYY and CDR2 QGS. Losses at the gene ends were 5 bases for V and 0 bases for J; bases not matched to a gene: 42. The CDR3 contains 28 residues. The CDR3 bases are TGTGCTCTTGGGCTCCCAGCGCGGGAGGCCTTCCCCTATAAAGGGGGATACGCAGTTCATCAATACACCGATAAACTCATCTTT. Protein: CALGLPAREAFPYKGGYAVHQYTDKLIF.

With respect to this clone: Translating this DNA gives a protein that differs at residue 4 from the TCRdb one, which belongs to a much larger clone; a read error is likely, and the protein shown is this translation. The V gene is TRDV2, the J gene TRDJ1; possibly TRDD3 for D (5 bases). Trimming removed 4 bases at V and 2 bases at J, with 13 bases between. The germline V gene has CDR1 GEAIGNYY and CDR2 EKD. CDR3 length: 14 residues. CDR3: CACEPLGGTDKLIF. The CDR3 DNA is TGTGCCTGTGAGCCTCTCGGGGGGACCGATAAACTCATCTTT.

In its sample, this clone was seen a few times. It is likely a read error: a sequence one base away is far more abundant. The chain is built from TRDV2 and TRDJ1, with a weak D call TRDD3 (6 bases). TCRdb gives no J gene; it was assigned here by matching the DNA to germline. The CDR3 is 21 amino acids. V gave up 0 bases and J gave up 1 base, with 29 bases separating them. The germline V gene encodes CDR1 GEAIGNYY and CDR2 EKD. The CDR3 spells CACDTVESNRRTGGLTDKLIF. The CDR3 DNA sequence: TGTGCCTGTGACACCGTTGAGTCCAACCGGCGTACGGGGGGACTCACCGATAAACTCATCTTT.

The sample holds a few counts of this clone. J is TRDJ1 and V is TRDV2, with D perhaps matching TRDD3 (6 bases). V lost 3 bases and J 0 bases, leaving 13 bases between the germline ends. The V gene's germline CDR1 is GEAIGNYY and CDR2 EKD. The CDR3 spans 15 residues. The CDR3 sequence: CACDSVVGDTDKLIF. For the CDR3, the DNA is TGTGCCTGTGACTCCGTGGTGGGGGACACCGATAAACTCATCTTT.

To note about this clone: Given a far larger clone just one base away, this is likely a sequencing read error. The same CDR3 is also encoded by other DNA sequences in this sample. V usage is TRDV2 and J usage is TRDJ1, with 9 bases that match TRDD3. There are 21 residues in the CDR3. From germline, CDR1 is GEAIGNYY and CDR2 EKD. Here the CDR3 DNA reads TGTGCCTGTGACACCGTTGAGTCCAACCGGCGTACTGGGGGACTCACCGATAAACTCATCTTC. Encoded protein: CACDTVESNRRTGGLTDKLIF.

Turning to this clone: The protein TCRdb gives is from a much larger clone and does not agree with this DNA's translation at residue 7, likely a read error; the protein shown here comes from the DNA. The CDR3 DNA follows: TGTGCTCTTGGGAAACGAACCACATTTCGGGCTTCCGATAAACTCATCTTT. Residues: CALGKRTTFRASDKLIF. The chain has TRDV1 and TRDJ1, with D unclear. V was trimmed by 5 bases and J by 3 bases, leaving 22 bases between them. The V gene's germline CDR1 is TSWWSYY and CDR2 QGS. This CDR3 is 17 amino acids long.

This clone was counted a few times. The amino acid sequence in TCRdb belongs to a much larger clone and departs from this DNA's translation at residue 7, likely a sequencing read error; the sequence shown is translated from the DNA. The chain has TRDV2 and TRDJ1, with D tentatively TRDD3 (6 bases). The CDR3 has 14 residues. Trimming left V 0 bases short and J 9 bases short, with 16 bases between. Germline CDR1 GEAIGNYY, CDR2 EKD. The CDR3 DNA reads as TGTGCCTGTGACACCGTGACGGGGGAGAGGGAACTCATCTTT. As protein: CACDTVTGERELIF.